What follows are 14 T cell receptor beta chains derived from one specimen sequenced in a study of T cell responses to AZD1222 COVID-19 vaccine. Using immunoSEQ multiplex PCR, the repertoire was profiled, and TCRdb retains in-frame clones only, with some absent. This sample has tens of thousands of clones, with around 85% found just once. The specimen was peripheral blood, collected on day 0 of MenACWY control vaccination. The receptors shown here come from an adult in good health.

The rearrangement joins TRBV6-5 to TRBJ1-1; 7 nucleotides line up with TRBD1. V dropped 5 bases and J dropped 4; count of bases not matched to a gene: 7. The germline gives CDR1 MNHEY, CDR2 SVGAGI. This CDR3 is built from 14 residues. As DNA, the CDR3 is TGTGCCAGCAGTAAGGACAGGTTGGCCACTGAAGCTTTCTTT. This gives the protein CASSKDRLATEAFF.

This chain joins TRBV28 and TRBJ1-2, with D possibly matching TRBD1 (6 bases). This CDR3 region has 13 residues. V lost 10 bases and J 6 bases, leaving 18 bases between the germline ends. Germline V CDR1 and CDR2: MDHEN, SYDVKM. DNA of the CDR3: TGTGCCATTGAGGGGGGGGCAGAGAATGGCTACACCTTC. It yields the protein CAIEGGAENGYTF.

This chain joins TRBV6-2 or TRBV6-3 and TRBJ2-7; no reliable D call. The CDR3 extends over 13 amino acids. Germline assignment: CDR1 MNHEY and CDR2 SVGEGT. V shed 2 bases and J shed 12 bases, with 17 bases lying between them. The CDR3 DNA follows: TGTGCCAGCAGTTACGAGGCTGCCGGATGGTTGTACGTC. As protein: CASSYEAAGWLYV.

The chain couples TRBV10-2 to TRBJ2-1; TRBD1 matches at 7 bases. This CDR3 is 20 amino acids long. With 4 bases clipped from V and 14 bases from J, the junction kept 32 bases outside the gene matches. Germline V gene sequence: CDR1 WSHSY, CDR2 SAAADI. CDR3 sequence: CASSVSGGYDEWKRASRKFF. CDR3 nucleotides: TGCGCCAGCAGTGTATCAGGGGGATATGATGAGTGGAAGCGTGCAAGCAGGAAGTTCTTC.

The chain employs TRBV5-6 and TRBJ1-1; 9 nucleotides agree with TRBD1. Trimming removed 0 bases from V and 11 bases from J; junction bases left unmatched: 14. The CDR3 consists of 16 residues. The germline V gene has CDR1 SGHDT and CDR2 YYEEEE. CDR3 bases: TGTGCCAGCAGCTTGGAGCCCCCGGGACAGGGTTATCGTGCTTTCTTT. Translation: CASSLEPPGQGYRAFF.

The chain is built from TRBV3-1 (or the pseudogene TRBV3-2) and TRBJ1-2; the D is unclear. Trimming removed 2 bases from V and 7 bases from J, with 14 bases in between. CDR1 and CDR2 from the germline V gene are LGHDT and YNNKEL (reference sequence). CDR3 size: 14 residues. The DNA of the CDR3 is TGTGCCAGCAGCCAATCGGACGGGCTTGGTGGCTACACCTTC. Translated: CASSQSDGLGGYTF.

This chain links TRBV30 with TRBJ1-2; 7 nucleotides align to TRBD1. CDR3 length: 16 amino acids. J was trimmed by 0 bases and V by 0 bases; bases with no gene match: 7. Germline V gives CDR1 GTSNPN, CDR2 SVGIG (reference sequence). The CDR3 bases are TGTGCCTGGAGTGTAAGAAGGGGGCTCACTAACTATGGCTACACCTTC. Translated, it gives CAWSVRRGLTNYGYTF.

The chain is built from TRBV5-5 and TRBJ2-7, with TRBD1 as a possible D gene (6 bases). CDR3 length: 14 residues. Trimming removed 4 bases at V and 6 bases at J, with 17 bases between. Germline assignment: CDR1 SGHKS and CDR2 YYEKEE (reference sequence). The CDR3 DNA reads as TGTGCCAGCAGCCAAACAGGGTTCGTTTCCGAGCAGTACGTC. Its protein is CASSQTGFVSEQYV.

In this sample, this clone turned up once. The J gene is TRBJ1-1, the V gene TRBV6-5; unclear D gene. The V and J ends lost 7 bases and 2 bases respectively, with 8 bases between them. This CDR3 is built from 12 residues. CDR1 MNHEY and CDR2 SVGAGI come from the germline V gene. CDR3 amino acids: CASIERNTEAFF. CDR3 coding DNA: TGTGCCAGCATCGAAAGAAACACTGAAGCTTTCTTT.

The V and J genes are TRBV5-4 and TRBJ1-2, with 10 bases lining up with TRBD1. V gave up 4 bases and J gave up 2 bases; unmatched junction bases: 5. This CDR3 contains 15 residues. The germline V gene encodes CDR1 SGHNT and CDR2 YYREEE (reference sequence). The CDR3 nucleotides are TGTGCCAGCAGCGCAGAGGGACAGGGGAACTATGGCTACACCTTC. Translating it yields CASSAEGQGNYGYTF.

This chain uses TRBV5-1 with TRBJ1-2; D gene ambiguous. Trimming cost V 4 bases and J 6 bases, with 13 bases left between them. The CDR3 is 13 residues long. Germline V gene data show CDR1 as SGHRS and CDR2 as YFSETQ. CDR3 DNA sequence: TGCGCCAGCAGCCCACGCCTTCGGAATGGCTACACCTTC. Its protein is CASSPRLRNGYTF.

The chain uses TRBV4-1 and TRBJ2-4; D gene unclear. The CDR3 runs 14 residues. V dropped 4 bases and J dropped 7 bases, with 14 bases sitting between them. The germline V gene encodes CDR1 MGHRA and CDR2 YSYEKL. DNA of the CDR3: TGCGCCAGCAGCCCGGCGCAAGTCGGCAACATTCAGTACTTC. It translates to CASSPAQVGNIQYF.

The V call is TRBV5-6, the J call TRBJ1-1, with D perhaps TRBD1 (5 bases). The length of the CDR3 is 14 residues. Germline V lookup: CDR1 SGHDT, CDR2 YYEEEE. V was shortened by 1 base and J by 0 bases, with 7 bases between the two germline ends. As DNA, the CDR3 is TGTGCCAGCAGCTTGAGACAGATGAACACTGAAGCTTTCTTT. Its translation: CASSLRQMNTEAFF.

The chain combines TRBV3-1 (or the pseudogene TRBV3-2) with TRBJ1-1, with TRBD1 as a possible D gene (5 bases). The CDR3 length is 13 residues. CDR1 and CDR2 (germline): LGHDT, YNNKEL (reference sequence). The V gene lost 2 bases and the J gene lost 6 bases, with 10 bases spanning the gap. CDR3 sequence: CASSQLRGAEAFF. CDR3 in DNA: TGTGCCAGCAGCCAATTGAGGGGAGCTGAAGCTTTCTTT.